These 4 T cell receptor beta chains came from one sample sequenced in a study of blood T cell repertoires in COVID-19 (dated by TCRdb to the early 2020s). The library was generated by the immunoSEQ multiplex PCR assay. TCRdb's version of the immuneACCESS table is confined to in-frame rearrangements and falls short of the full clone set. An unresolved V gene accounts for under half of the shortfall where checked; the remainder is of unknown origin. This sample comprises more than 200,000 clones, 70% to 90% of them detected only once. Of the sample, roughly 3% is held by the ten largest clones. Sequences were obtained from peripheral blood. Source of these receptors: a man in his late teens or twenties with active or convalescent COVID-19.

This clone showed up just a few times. The DNA for the CDR3 is TGTGCCTGGAGTGTACTGGGACAGGGTGAGCAGTTCTTC. It yields the protein CAWSVLGQGEQFF. This rearrangement joins TRBV30 to TRBJ2-1; 9 bases are a match to TRBD1. J was trimmed by 9 bases and V by 0 bases; bases with no gene match: 3. Looked up from germline, CDR1 is GTSNPN and CDR2 is SVGIG (reference sequence). The CDR3 has 13 residues.

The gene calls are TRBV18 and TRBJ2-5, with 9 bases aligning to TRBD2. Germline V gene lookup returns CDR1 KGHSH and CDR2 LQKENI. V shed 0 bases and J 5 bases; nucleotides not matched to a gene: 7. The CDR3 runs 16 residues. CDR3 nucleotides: TGTGCCAGCTCACCACCTAGACTAGCGGTCCCCGAGACCCAGTACTTC. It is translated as CASSPPRLAVPETQYF.

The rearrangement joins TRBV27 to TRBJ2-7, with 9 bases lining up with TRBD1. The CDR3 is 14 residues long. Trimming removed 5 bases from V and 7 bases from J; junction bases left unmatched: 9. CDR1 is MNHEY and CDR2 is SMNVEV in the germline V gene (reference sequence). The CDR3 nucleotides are TGTGCCAGCAGTCCTTGGGACAGGGCCCGAGAGCAGTACTTC. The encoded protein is CASSPWDRAREQYF.

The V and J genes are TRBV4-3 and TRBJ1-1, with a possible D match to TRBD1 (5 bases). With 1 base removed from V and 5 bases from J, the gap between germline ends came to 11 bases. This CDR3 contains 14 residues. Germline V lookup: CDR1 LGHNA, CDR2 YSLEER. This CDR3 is CASSQGPEGTEAFF. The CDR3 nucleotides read TGCGCCAGCAGCCAAGGCCCGGAGGGGACTGAAGCTTTCTTT.